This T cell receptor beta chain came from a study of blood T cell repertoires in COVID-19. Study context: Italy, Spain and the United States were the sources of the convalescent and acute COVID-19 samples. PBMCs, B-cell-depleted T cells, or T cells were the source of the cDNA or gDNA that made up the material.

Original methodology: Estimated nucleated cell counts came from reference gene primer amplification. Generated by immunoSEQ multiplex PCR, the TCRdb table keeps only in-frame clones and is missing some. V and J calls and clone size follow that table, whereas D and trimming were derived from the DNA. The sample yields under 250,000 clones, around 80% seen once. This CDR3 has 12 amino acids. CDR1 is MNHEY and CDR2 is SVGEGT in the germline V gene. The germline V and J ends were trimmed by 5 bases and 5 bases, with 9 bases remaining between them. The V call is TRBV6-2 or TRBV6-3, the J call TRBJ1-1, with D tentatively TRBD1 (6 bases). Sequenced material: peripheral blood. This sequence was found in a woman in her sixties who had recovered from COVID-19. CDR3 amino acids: CASSTGFTEAFF. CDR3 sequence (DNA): TGTGCCAGCAGTACAGGGTTTACTGAAGCTTTCTTT.